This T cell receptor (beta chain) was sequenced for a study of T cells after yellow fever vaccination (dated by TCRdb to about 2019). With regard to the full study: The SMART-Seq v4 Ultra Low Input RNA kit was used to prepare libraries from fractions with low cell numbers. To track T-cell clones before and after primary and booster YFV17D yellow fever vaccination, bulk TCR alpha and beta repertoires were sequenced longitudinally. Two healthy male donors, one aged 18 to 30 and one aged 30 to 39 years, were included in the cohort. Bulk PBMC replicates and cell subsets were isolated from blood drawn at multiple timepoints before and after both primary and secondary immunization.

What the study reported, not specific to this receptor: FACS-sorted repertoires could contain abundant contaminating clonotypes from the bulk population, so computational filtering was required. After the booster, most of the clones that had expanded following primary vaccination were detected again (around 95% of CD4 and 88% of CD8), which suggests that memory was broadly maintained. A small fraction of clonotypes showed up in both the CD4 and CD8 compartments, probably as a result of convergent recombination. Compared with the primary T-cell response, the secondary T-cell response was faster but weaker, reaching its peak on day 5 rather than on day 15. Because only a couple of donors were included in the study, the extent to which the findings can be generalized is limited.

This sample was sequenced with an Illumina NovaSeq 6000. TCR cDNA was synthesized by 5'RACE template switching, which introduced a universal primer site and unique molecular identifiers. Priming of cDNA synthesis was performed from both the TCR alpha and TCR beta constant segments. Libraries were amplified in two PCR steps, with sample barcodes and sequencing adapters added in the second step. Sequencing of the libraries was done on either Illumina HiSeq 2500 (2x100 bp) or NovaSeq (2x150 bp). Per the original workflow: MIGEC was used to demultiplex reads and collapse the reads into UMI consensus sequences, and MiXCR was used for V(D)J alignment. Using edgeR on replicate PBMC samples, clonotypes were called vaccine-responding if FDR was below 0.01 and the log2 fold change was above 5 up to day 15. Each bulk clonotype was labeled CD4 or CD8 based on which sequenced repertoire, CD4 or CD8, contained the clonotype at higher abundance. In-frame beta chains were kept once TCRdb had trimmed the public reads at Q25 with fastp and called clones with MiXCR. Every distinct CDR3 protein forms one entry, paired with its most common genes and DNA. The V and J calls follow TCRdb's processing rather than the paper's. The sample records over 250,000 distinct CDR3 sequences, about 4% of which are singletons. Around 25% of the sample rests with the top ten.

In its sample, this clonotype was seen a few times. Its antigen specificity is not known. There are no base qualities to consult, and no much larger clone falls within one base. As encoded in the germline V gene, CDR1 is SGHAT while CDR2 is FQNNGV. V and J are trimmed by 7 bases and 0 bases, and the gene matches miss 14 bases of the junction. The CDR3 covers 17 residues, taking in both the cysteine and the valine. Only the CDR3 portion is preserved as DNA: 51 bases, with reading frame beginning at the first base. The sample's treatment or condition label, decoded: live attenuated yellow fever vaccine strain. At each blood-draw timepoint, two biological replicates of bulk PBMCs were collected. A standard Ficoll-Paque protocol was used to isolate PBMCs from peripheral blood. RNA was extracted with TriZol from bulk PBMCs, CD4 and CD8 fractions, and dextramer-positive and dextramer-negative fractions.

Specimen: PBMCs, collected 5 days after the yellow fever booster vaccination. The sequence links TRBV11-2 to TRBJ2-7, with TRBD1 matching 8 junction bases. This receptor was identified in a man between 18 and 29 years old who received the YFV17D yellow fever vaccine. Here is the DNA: TGTGCCAGCAAATGGGGGTGGGGACAGGCCGACTCCTACGAGCAGTACGTC. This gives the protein CASKWGWGQADSYEQYV.